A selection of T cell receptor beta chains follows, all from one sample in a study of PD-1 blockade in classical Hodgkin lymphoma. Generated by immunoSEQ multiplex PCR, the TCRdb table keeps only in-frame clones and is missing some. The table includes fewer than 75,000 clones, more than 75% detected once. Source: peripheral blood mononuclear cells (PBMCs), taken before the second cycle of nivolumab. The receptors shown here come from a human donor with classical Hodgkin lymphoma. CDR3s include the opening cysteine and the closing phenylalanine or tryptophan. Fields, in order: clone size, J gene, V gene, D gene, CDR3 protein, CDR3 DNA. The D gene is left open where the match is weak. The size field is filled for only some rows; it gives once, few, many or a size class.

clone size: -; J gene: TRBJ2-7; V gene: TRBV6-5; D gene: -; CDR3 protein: CASSYSQGPYEQYF; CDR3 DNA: TGTGCCAGCAGTTACTCGCAGGGTCCCTACGAGCAGTACTTC
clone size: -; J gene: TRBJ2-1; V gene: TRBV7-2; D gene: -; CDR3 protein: CASSSPEGRNEQFF; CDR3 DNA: TGTGCCAGCAGCTCCCCTGAGGGTCGGAATGAGCAGTTCTTC
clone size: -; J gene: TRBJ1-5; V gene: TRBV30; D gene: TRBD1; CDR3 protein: CAWSEQGRQPQHF; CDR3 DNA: TGTGCCTGGAGTGAACAGGGGCGGCAGCCCCAGCATTTT
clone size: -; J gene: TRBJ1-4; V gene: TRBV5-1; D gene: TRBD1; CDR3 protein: CASSPGQGSEKLFF; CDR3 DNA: TGCGCCAGCAGCCCAGGACAGGGATCTGAAAAACTGTTTTTT
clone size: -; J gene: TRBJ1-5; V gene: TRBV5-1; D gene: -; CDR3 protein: CASSLEGGQTPQHF; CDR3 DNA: TGCGCCAGCAGCTTGGAAGGCGGACAGACGCCCCAGCATTTT
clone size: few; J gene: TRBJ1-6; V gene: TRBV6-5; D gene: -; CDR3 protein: CASRPAGIHSPLHF; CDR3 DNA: TGTGCCAGCCGCCCGGCAGGGATCCATTCACCCCTCCACTTT
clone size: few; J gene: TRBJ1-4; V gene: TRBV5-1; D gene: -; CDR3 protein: CASSLAGTANEKLFF; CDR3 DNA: TGCGCCAGCAGCTTGGCCGGGACGGCTAATGAAAAACTGTTTTTT
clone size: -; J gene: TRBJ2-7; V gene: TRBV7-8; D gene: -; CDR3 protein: CASSSPGTSSSYEQYF; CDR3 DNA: TGTGCCAGCAGCTCCCCCGGGACGTCAAGCTCCTACGAGCAGTACTTC
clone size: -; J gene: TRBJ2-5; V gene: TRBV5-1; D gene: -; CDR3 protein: CASSLQGAQETQYF; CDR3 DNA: TGCGCCAGCAGCCTACAGGGAGCCCAAGAGACCCAGTACTTC
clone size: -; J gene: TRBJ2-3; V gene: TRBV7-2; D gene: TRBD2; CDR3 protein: CASTVGLAADTQYF; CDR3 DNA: TGTGCCAGCACCGTAGGACTAGCGGCAGATACGCAGTATTTT
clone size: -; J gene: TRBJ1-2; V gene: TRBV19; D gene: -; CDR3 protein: CASSIDYYGRRLLNYGYTF; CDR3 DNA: TGTGCCAGTAGTATAGATTATTACGGCAGACGACTCTTAAACTATGGCTACACCTTC
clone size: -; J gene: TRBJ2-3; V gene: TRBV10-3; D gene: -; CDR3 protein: CATRDFYGTDTQYF; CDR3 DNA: TGTGCCACCAGGGACTTCTACGGCACAGATACGCAGTATTTT
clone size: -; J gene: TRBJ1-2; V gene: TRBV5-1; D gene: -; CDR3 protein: CASSLSLKSPEDYGYTF; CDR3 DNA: TGCGCCAGCAGCTTGAGTCTGAAGTCCCCCGAGGACTATGGCTACACCTTC
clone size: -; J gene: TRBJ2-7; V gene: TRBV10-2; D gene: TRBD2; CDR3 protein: CASSGTSGGQKHLYEQYF; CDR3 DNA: TGCGCCAGCAGCGGGACTAGCGGGGGGCAAAAACATCTCTACGAGCAGTACTTC
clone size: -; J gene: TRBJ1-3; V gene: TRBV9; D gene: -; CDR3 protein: CASSGLGGSSGNTIYF; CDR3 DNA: TGTGCCAGCAGCGGTCTTGGGGGCAGCTCTGGAAACACCATATATTTT
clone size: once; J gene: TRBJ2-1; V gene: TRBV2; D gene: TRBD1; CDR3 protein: CASNPGQIYYEQFF; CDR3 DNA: TGTGCCAGCAACCCGGGACAGATCTATTATGAGCAGTTCTTC
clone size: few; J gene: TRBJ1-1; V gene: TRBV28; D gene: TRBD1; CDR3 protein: CASSFRGTGNKAFF; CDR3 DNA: TGTGCCAGCAGTTTCCGCGGGACAGGTAATAAAGCTTTCTTT
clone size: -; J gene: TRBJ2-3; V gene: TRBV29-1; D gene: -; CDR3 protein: CSVDVGTDTQYF; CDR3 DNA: TGCAGCGTTGATGTGGGGACAGATACGCAGTATTTT
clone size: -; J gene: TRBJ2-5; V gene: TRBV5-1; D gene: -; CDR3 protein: CASSPQVGIRETQYF; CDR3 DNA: TGCGCCAGCAGCCCACAGGTTGGAATTCGGGAGACCCAGTACTTC
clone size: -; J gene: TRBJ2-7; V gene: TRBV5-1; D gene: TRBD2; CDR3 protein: CASSSTSGAYEQYF; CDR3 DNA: TGCGCCAGCAGCTCCACTAGCGGGGCCTACGAGCAGTACTTC
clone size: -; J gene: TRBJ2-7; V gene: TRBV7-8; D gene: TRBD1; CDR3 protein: CASSLGTVSYEQYF; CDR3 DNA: TGTGCCAGCAGCCTGGGGACAGTTTCCTACGAGCAGTACTTC
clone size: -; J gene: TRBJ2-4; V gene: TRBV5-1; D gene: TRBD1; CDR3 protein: CASSLTGGAEVIQYF; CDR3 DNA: TGCGCCAGCAGCTTGACAGGGGGCGCTGAGGTCATTCAGTACTTC
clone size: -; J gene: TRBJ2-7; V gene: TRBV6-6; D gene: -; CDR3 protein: CANIADASYEQYF; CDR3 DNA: TGTGCCAACATAGCCGACGCTTCCTACGAGCAGTACTTC
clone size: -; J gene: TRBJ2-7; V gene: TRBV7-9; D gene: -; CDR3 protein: CASSFSALYEQYF; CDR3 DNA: TGTGCCAGCAGCTTCTCTGCCCTCTACGAGCAGTACTTC
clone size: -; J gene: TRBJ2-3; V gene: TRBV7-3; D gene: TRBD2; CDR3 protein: CASSLFSWGSGATDTQYF; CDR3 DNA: TGTGCCAGCAGCTTATTTAGCTGGGGTAGCGGGGCCACAGATACGCAGTATTTT
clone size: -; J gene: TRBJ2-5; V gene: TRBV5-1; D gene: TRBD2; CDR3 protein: CASSLGGTSGIYYF; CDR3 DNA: TGCGCCAGCAGCTTGGGGGGGACTAGCGGTATTTATTACTTC
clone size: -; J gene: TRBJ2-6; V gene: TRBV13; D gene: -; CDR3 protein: CASRRRQLQSRANVLTF; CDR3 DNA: TGTGCCAGCAGACGAAGACAGCTACAAAGTCGGGCCAACGTCCTGACTTTC
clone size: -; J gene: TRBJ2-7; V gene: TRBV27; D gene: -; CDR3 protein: CASIDSSYEQYF; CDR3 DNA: TGTGCCAGCATCGATAGCTCCTACGAGCAGTACTTC
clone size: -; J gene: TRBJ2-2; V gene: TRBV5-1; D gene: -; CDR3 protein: CASSLARGMGSTGELFF; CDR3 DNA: TGCGCCAGCAGCTTGGCGAGGGGAATGGGGTCCACCGGGGAGCTGTTTTTT
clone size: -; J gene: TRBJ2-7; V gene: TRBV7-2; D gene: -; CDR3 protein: CASSLPGRASGYEQYF; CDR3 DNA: TGTGCCAGCAGCCTCCCAGGACGGGCCTCCGGGTACGAGCAGTACTTC
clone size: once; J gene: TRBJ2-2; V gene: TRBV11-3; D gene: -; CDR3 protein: CASSQLGGTAGELFF; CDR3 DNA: TGTGCCAGCAGCCAACTCGGCGGGACAGCCGGGGAGCTGTTTTTT
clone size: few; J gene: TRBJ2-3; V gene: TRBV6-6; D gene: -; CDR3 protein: CASSGEDLEYF; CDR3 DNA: TGTGCCAGCAGTGGGGAAGACCTGGAGTATTTT
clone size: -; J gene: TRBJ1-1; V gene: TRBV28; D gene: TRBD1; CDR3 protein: CASSTSGTGKTEAFF; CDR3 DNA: TGTGCCAGCAGTACGTCCGGGACAGGGAAAACTGAAGCTTTCTTT
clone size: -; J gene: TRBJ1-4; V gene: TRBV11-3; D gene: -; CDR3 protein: CASSLGPGEKLFF; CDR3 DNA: TGTGCCAGCAGCTTGGGACCCGGGGAAAAACTGTTTTTT
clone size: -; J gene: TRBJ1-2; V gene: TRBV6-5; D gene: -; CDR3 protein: CASQSAGDYGYTF; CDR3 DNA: TGTGCCAGCCAATCAGCAGGCGACTATGGCTACACCTTC
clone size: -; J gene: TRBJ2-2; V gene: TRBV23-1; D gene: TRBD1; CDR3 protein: CASSPTPGQDFSGELFF; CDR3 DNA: TGCGCCAGCAGCCCAACGCCGGGACAGGACTTTTCCGGGGAGCTGTTTTTT
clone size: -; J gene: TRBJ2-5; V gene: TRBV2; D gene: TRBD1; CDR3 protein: CASRKQGSYQETQYF; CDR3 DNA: TGTGCCAGCAGAAAACAGGGGTCGTACCAAGAGACCCAGTACTTC
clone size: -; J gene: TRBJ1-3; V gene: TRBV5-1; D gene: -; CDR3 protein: CASSPGMQGNTIYF; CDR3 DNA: TGCGCCAGCTCGCCGGGTATGCAGGGAAACACCATATATTTT
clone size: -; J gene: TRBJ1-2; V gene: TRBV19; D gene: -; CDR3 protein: CASSIGGGYGYTF; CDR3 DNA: TGTGCCAGTAGTATAGGGGGTGGCTATGGCTACACCTTC
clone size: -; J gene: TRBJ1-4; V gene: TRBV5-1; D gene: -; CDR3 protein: CASSAGQSNEKLFF; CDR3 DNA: TGCGCCAGCAGCGCAGGACAGAGTAATGAAAAACTGTTTTTT